Below are 4 T cell receptor beta chains sequenced from a single sample in a study of blood T cell repertoires in COVID-19. Only in-frame clones appear in the TCRdb table, and some are missing; sequencing was by immunoSEQ multiplex PCR. The sample includes 200,000 or so clones, roughly 90% of them seen just once. Sequencing was done on a sample of peripheral blood. These receptors all come from a woman aged 60-75 years with acute or convalescent COVID-19.

The V and J genes are TRBV4-3 and TRBJ2-1, with unresolved D. The CDR3 has 16 amino acids. The germline V gene encodes CDR1 LGHNA and CDR2 YSLEER. V gave up 0 bases and J gave up 6 bases, with 15 bases separating them. CDR3 protein: CASSQDPYSPPNEQFF. The CDR3 nucleotides are TGCGCCAGCAGCCAAGATCCCTATTCCCCCCCCAATGAGCAGTTCTTC.

The chain joins TRBV7-8 to TRBJ2-7; no clear D. V was shortened by 10 bases and J by 5 bases, with 24 bases between the two germline ends. Germline V gene data show CDR1 as SGHVS and CDR2 as FQNEAQ. The CDR3 consists of 15 residues. In nucleotides, the CDR3 is TGTGCCACGTCCAGTATGGGCAGGTTGTCCCACGAGCAGTACTTC. Translated: CATSSMGRLSHEQYF.

The chain recombines TRBV5-1 with TRBJ2-2; D not resolved. Per the germline V gene, CDR1 is SGHRS and CDR2 is YFSETQ. V was pared by 0 bases and J by 4 bases, with 13 bases between. The CDR3 totals 16 residues. The CDR3 sequence is CASSLDKPRGTGELFF. CDR3 coding DNA: TGCGCCAGCAGCTTGGACAAACCACGCGGCACCGGGGAGCTGTTTTTT.

The V and J genes are TRBV7-8 and TRBJ1-6; D uncertain. With 5 bases removed from V and 8 bases from J, the gap between germline ends came to 22 bases. The CDR3 is made up of 17 amino acids. In germline, CDR1 is SGHVS, CDR2 FQNEAQ. CDR3 sequence reads: CASSLQWIQPIYSPLHF. For the CDR3, the DNA is TGTGCCAGCAGCCTACAATGGATACAGCCTATCTATTCACCCCTCCACTTT.